Listed here are 15 T cell receptor beta chains from one sample, sequenced in a study of T cell changes during pregnancy in multiple sclerosis. Sequencing used immunoSEQ multiplex PCR; TCRdb keeps in-frame clones, though not all of them. The table lists some 49,000 clones, 92% of them singletons. The sequencing used CD4+ T cells from peripheral blood mononuclear cells, collected in the second trimester of pregnancy. These receptors all stem from a female donor in good health, enrolled as a control in a pregnancy study.

The chain has TRBV5-1 and TRBJ2-3, with 8 bases aligning to TRBD2. Germline V gene lookup returns CDR1 SGHRS and CDR2 YFSETQ. This CDR3 is 16 amino acids long. The V segment lost 0 bases and the J segment 6 bases; nucleotides outside the gene matches: 9. Here the CDR3 reads CASSLAGAGGSDTQYF. In DNA, the CDR3 is TGCGCCAGCAGCTTGGCCGGGGCGGGGGGCTCGGATACGCAGTATTTT.

This clone was counted once. The CDR3 bases are TGTGCCAGCAGCGGTCCCACTAGCGGGGGGGGAGATACGCAGTATTTT. It translates to CASSGPTSGGGDTQYF. The rearrangement links TRBV11-2 to TRBJ2-3, with 13 bases identical to TRBD2. The CDR3 is made up of 16 amino acids. The germline V gene has CDR1 SGHAT and CDR2 FQNNGV. V lost 5 bases to trimming and J lost 5 bases; unmatched junction nucleotides: 7.

The chain joins TRBV2 to TRBJ2-5, with 9 bases lining up with TRBD1. This CDR3 region has 16 residues. J lost 5 bases, V lost 3 bases, and 10 bases had no gene match. Germline lookup yields CDR1 SNHLY and CDR2 FYNNEI. The CDR3 here is CASSDLDRGVGETQYF. Here the CDR3 DNA reads TGTGCCAGCAGTGACTTGGACAGGGGTGTGGGTGAGACCCAGTACTTC.

The rearrangement uses TRBV30 and TRBJ1-5; TRBD1 agrees at 9 bases. The V gene's germline CDR1 is GTSNPN and CDR2 SVGIG (reference sequence). Losses at the gene ends were 3 bases for V and 5 bases for J; bases not matched to a gene: 8. CDR3 length: 15 residues. CDR3 loop: CAWSTGTGSDQPQHF. CDR3 nucleotides: TGTGCCTGGAGCACCGGGACAGGGTCGGATCAGCCCCAGCATTTT.

The DNA for the CDR3 is TGCGCCAGCAGCTTCGACGGACAGGGAGACACCATATATTTT. This translates into CASSFDGQGDTIYF. The rearrangement uses TRBV5-1 and TRBJ1-3; 8 nucleotides line up with TRBD1. The V segment lost 2 bases and the J segment 8 bases; nucleotides outside the gene matches: 6. Per germline, CDR1 SGHRS and CDR2 YFSETQ. This CDR3 region has 14 residues. Variable domain in full (rest from reference TRBV5-1 and TRBJ1-3): KAGVTQTPRYLIKTRGQQVTLSCSPISGHRSVSWYQQTPGQGLQFLFEYFSETQRNKGNFPGRFSGRQFSNSRSEMNVSTLELGDSALYLCASSFDGQGDTIYFGEGSWLTVV.

V usage is TRBV6-5 and J usage is TRBJ1-1; TRBD1 aligns across 9 bases. This CDR3 contains 15 residues. The V and J ends lost 6 bases and 4 bases, in that order; junction bases with no gene match: 9. Germline V lookup: CDR1 MNHEY, CDR2 SVGAGI. CDR3 in DNA: TGTGCCAGCAGCCCGCATACGACAGGGGGCACTGAAGCTTTCTTT. Protein: CASSPHTTGGTEAFF.

This chain joins TRBV18 and TRBJ1-1; 7 bases are shared with TRBD1. V gave up 3 bases and J gave up 7 bases; unmatched junction bases: 2. Germline V gene data show CDR1 as KGHSH and CDR2 as LQKENI. The CDR3 totals 12 residues. CDR3 residues: CASSPTGVEAFF. The CDR3 DNA reads as TGTGCCAGCTCACCCACAGGGGTTGAAGCTTTCTTT.

This clone appeared once. The chain has TRBV4-1 and TRBJ2-3, with D perhaps TRBD1 (6 bases). CDR1 and CDR2 (germline): MGHRA, YSYEKL. Trimming cost V 0 bases and J 7 bases, with 11 bases left between them. The length of the CDR3 is 14 residues. CDR3 sequence (DNA): TGCGCCAGCAGCCAAGATCCGGACAGAAATACGCAGTATTTT. Its protein product is CASSQDPDRNTQYF.

This chain links TRBV6-1 with TRBJ2-3, with D perhaps matching TRBD2 (7 bases). Trimming cost V 8 bases and J 6 bases, with 15 bases left between them. Germline CDR1 MNHNS, CDR2 SASEGT. CDR3 length equals 13 residues. CDR3: CASSRGGWDTQYF. As DNA, the CDR3 is TGTGCCAGCTCTAGGGGGGGGTGGGATACGCAGTATTTT.

The rearrangement links TRBV6-5 to TRBJ1-2; no clear D gene. CDR1 is MNHEY and CDR2 is SVGAGI in the germline V gene. CDR3 size: 14 residues. The V end was cut by 5 bases, the J end by 4 bases, with 14 bases between. The CDR3 nucleotides read TGTGCCAGCAGTCTCGCCCGACGGAGCTATGGCTACACCTTC. Translated: CASSLARRSYGYTF.

For the CDR3, the DNA is TGTGCCAGCAGCGATAGACAGTTCTCCTACAATGAGCAGTTCTTC. Residues: CASSDRQFSYNEQFF. V is TRBV9 and J is TRBJ2-1; tentatively, D is TRBD1 (5 bases). Trimming removed 3 bases at V and 0 bases at J, with 10 bases between. This CDR3 region has 15 residues. Germline values: CDR1 SGDLS, CDR2 YYNGEE.

J is TRBJ1-4 and V is TRBV7-9, with D unresolved. With 2 bases removed from V and 2 bases from J, the gap between germline ends came to 9 bases. In germline, CDR1 is SEHNR, CDR2 FQNEAQ (reference sequence). This CDR3 region has 15 residues. The CDR3 DNA reads as TGTGCCAGCAGCTTAACGCAGGTGACTAATGAAAAACTGTTTTTT. This gives the protein CASSLTQVTNEKLFF.

The chain has TRBV5-6 and TRBJ2-6, with D uncertain. The ends were cut back, 3 bases at V and 1 base at J, with 5 bases in the middle. The CDR3 contains 14 residues. The V gene's germline CDR1 is SGHDT and CDR2 YYEEEE. The CDR3 is CASSSVSGANVLTF. As DNA, the CDR3 is TGTGCCAGCAGCTCGGTATCTGGGGCCAACGTCCTGACTTTC.

The chain links TRBV11-3 to TRBJ1-6; no definite D call. CDR3 length: 11 residues. The V gene's germline CDR1 is SGHNT and CDR2 YENEEA. V lost 11 bases, J lost 4 bases, and 6 bases lay in between. This chain's CDR3 is CAGGYNSPLHF. The CDR3, as DNA: TGTGCCGGAGGGTATAATTCACCCCTCCACTTT.

This rearrangement joins TRBV9 to TRBJ2-3, with TRBD1 as a possible D gene (7 bases). V lost 6 bases to trimming and J lost 3 bases, with 14 bases between them. Germline values: CDR1 SGDLS, CDR2 YYNGEE. There are 14 residues in the CDR3. In DNA, the CDR3 is TGTGCCAGCACCAGACAGGGAGGTACAGATACGCAGTATTTT. Amino acid sequence: CASTRQGGTDTQYF.